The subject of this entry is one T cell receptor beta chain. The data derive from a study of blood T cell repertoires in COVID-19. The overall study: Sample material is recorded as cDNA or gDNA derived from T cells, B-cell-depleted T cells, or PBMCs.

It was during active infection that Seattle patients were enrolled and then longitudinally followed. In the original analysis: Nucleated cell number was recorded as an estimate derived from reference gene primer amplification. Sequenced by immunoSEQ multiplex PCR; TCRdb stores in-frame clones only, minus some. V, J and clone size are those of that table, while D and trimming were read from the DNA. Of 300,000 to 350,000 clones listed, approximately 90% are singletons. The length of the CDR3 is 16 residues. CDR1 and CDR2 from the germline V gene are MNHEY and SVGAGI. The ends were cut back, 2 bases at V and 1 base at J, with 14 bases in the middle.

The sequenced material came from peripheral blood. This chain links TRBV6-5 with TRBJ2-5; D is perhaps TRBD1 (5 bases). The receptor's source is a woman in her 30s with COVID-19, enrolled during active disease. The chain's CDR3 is CASSYLRGLLQETQYF. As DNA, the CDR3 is TGTGCCAGCAGTTACCTTAGGGGCCTACTCCAAGAGACCCAGTACTTC.